These 32 T cell receptor beta chains came from one sample sequenced in a study of blood T cell repertoires in COVID-19. Some clones are missing from TCRdb's copy, which holds only in-frame ones; the method was immunoSEQ multiplex PCR. The data contain around 340,000 clones, approximately 83% of them singletons. Source material: PBMCs or T cells enriched from blood (not recorded which). All receptors come from a woman in her 40s with acute COVID-19.

This chain joins TRBV27 and TRBJ2-5; the D gene is possibly TRBD2 (7 bases). The CDR3 sequence is 16 residues long. Germline V gives CDR1 MNHEY, CDR2 SMNVEV (reference sequence). Trimming removed 5 bases from V and 5 bases from J, with 21 bases in between. The CDR3 region has the DNA TGTGCCAGCAGTCCCGTTTTACCGGGGGGCATGGAGACCCAGTACTTC. Translating it yields CASSPVLPGGMETQYF.

The J gene is TRBJ2-2, the V gene TRBV11-2; D is ambiguous. CDR1 and CDR2 from the germline V gene are SGHAT and FQNNGV. This CDR3 is built from 13 residues. The V and J ends lost 5 bases and 4 bases respectively, with 8 bases between them. Here the CDR3 DNA reads TGTGCCAGCAGCCTCCTCCGCACCGGGGAGCTGTTTTTT. Translating it yields CASSLLRTGELFF. The complete variable domain, with remaining parts taken from reference TRBV11-2 and TRBJ2-2, reads EAGVAQSPRYKIIEKRQSVAFWCNPISGHATLYWYQQILGQGPKLLIQFQNNGVVDDSQLPKDRFSAERLKGVDSTLKIQPAKLEDSAVYLCASSLLRTGELFFGEGSRLTVL.

In its sample, this clone was seen once. This chain uses TRBV11-3 with TRBJ2-5; TRBD2 agrees at 13 bases. There are 16 residues in the CDR3. The V and J ends lost 4 bases and 2 bases, in that order; junction bases with no gene match: 4. CDR1 is SGHNT, CDR2 YENEEA, per germline. The CDR3 DNA reads TGTGCCAGCAGCTCCCGGACTAGCGGGAGTCAAGAGACCCAGTACTTC. The encoded protein is CASSSRTSGSQETQYF. Full variable domain (rest looked up from reference TRBV11-3 and TRBJ2-5): EAGVVQSPRYKIIEKKQPVAFWCNPISGHNTLYWYLQNLGQGPELLIRYENEEAVDDSQLPKDRFSAERLKGVDSTLKIQPAELGDSAVYLCASSSRTSGSQETQYFGPGTRLLVL.

This chain connects TRBV5-6 to TRBJ2-1; D ambiguous. Per germline, CDR1 SGHDT and CDR2 YYEEEE. The CDR3 has 11 residues. The germline V and J ends were trimmed by 4 bases and 6 bases, with 5 bases remaining between them. The CDR3 loop is CASSGSNEQFF. DNA of the CDR3: TGTGCCAGCAGCGGTAGCAATGAGCAGTTCTTC.

The chain recombines TRBV15 with TRBJ2-2; 7 positions match TRBD1. Per germline, CDR1 LNHNV and CDR2 YYDKDF (reference sequence). This CDR3 has 17 amino acids. V was pared by 2 bases and J by 7 bases, with 13 bases of the junction left unmatched. The CDR3 region has the DNA TGTGCCACCAGCAGACTTGACAGGGTTGGCATTGGCGGGGAGCTGTTTTTT. This translates into CATSRLDRVGIGGELFF.

The genes are TRBV6-1 and TRBJ1-1, with 8 bases matching TRBD1. CDR3 length equals 16 residues. Losses at the gene ends were 0 bases for V and 0 bases for J; bases not matched to a gene: 3. CDR1 and CDR2 from the germline V gene are MNHNS and SASEGT. The CDR3 loop is CASSEAAGGLNTEAFF. CDR3 nucleotide sequence: TGTGCCAGCAGTGAAGCGGCAGGGGGCTTGAACACTGAAGCTTTCTTT.

This clone was recorded only once. The chain employs TRBV5-5 and TRBJ2-2; 7 bases align to TRBD1. After removal of 4 bases from V and 6 bases from J, the junction contained 12 bases not matched to a gene. Germline CDR1 reads SGHKS; CDR2 reads YYEKEE (reference sequence). The CDR3 sequence is 16 residues long. The CDR3 region is CASSTATGITAGELFF. For the CDR3, the DNA is TGTGCCAGCAGCACGGCGACAGGGATTACGGCCGGGGAGCTGTTTTTT.

The V and J genes are TRBV27 and TRBJ1-1, with TRBD1 matching over 7 bases. Germline values: CDR1 MNHEY, CDR2 SMNVEV (reference sequence). The V and J ends lost 10 bases and 0 bases, in that order; junction bases with no gene match: 5. The CDR3 consists of 13 residues. CDR3 DNA sequence: TGTGCCACCAGGGGGGCGATGAACACTGAAGCTTTCTTT. It encodes CATRGAMNTEAFF.

The chain recombines TRBV19 with TRBJ1-5, with 9 nucleotides matching TRBD1. The CDR3 loop spans 16 amino acids. CDR1 is LNHDA and CDR2 is SQIVND in the germline V gene (reference sequence). J was trimmed by 2 bases and V by 8 bases; bases with no gene match: 10. CDR3 sequence reads: CASRDREPSGNQPQHF. The CDR3 region has the DNA TGTGCCAGTCGGGACAGGGAACCTTCGGGCAATCAGCCCCAGCATTTT.

This CDR3 reads CASSSYDRAEGYTF. The DNA for the CDR3 is TGTGCCAGCAGCTCATATGACAGGGCGGAAGGCTACACCTTC. The chain combines TRBV5-4 with TRBJ1-2, with 7 positions matching TRBD1. The germline V gene encodes CDR1 SGHNT and CDR2 YYREEE (reference sequence). The CDR3 length is 14 residues. After removal of 3 bases from V and 8 bases from J, the junction contained 10 bases not matched to a gene.

The chain couples TRBV6-5 to TRBJ2-1; perhaps TRBD2 as D (5 bases). CDR1 is MNHEY, CDR2 SVGAGI, per germline. Between the trimmed V and J ends, which lost 6 bases and 12 bases, there was a span of 18 bases. The CDR3 sequence is 13 residues long. The CDR3 nucleotides read TGTGCCAGCAGCGTCGGTCTAGCCGTCAGGCAGTTCTTC. Translated: CASSVGLAVRQFF.

This chain links TRBV5-1 with TRBJ2-7; D unresolved. The CDR3 covers 12 residues. V was clipped by 0 bases and J by 5 bases, with 6 bases between them. Germline loops: CDR1 SGHRS, CDR2 YFSETQ. The CDR3, as DNA: TGCGCCAGCAGCTTGGGTAGCCACGAGCAGTACTTC. It is translated as CASSLGSHEQYF.

The chain uses TRBV4-2 and TRBJ1-6; 10 bases map to TRBD1. The CDR3 is made up of 16 amino acids. CDR1 and CDR2 (germline): LGHNA, YNFKEQ. V lost 0 bases to trimming and J lost 7 bases; unmatched junction nucleotides: 3. The CDR3 reads CASSQETTGGNSPLHF. In nucleotides, the CDR3 is TGTGCCAGCAGCCAAGAAACGACAGGGGGCAATTCACCCCTCCACTTT.

This clone was counted a few times. The chain links TRBV18 to TRBJ1-5; 9 positions match TRBD1. This CDR3 contains 16 residues. Germline V CDR1 and CDR2: KGHSH, LQKENI. J lost 0 bases, V lost 6 bases, and 6 bases had no gene match. The CDR3 DNA sequence: TGTGCCAGCTCGCAACAGGGGGCTGGTAGCAATCAGCCCCAGCATTTT. Protein product: CASSQQGAGSNQPQHF.

This rearrangement joins TRBV7-2 to TRBJ1-5; TRBD1 is a possible D gene (6 bases). Per germline, CDR1 SGHTA and CDR2 FQGNSA. Trimming pared 5 bases from V and 3 bases from J, leaving 20 bases between. The CDR3 runs 17 residues. The CDR3 nucleotides read TGTGCCAGCAGCCCCAGCCCGGGACACGGAATCAATCAGCCCCAGCATTTT. The encoded protein is CASSPSPGHGINQPQHF.

This chain connects TRBV7-9 to TRBJ1-4, with 8 bases that match TRBD1. V trimming: 2 bases; J trimming: 4 bases; junction bases outside the gene matches: 9. In germline, CDR1 is SEHNR, CDR2 FQNEAQ (reference sequence). This CDR3 contains 17 residues. The CDR3 sequence is CASSLRLGQGDNEKLFF. The CDR3 nucleotides are TGTGCCAGCAGCTTAAGGCTTGGACAGGGAGATAATGAAAAACTGTTTTTT.

This clone was found once. V is TRBV10-3 and J is TRBJ2-3, with D hard to call. There are 13 residues in the CDR3. CDR1 and CDR2 (germline): ENHRY, SYGVKD. The V end lost 4 bases, the J end lost 4 bases, and 9 bases lay between the germline ends. The CDR3 bases are TGTGCCATCAGTGCCGGGTCTGCAGATACGCAGTATTTT. Translating it yields CAISAGSADTQYF.

The chain has TRBV4-1 and TRBJ2-2; 9 positions agree with TRBD2. This CDR3 region has 18 residues. Germline assignment: CDR1 MGHRA and CDR2 YSYEKL. V shed 0 bases and J 1 base; nucleotides not matched to a gene: 6. The CDR3, as DNA: TGCGCCAGCAGCCAAGAATGGCTAGCGGGGCTGAACACCGGGGAGCTGTTTTTT. Residues: CASSQEWLAGLNTGELFF.

This clone was seen once. The rearrangement uses TRBV25-1 and TRBJ1-2; D possibly corresponds to TRBD1 (5 bases). Germline values: CDR1 MGHDK, CDR2 SYGVNS. The CDR3 sequence is 12 residues long. V lost 3 bases and J lost 7, with 9 bases in between. The CDR3 loop is CASSDSGPGYTF. CDR3 coding DNA: TGTGCCAGCAGTGATTCAGGGCCTGGCTACACCTTC.

The gene calls are TRBV19 and TRBJ1-4; 9 bases are a match to TRBD1. CDR3 length equals 13 residues. Losses at the gene ends were 7 bases for V and 6 bases for J; bases not matched to a gene: 3. Germline V CDR1 and CDR2: LNHDA, SQIVND (reference sequence). The CDR3 sequence: CASKGTGYEKLFF. The CDR3 coding sequence is TGTGCCAGTAAGGGGACAGGGTATGAAAAACTGTTTTTT.

The V gene is TRBV5-4, the J gene TRBJ2-3; a weak D match, TRBD1 (5 bases). Trimming took off 4 bases at V and 0 bases at J, with 15 bases between the two ends. CDR1 and CDR2 from the germline V gene are SGHNT and YYREEE (reference sequence). CDR3 length: 16 amino acids. Here the CDR3 reads CASSLTETTSTDTQYF. CDR3 nucleotide sequence: TGTGCCAGCAGCCTGACAGAGACCACTAGCACAGATACGCAGTATTTT.

The V gene is TRBV28, the J gene TRBJ2-3, with TRBD2 matching 12 bases. The J segment lost 0 bases and the V segment lost 6 bases, leaving 10 bases of the junction unmatched. CDR3 length: 18 amino acids. Germline V gene sequence: CDR1 MDHEN, CDR2 SYDVKM. In DNA form, the CDR3 reads TGTGCCAGCAGCCTCTCGGGACTAGCGGGCTCTAGCACAGATACGCAGTATTTT. Translating it yields CASSLSGLAGSSTDTQYF.

V is TRBV21-1 and J is TRBJ2-7; whether TRBD1, the table's D call, matches the DNA was not checked. TRBV21-1 is annotated as a pseudogene. The CDR3 length is 14 residues. Here the CDR3 reads CASNPNRGFYEQYF. The CDR3 bases are TGTGCCAGCAACCCAAACAGGGGGTTCTACGAGCAGTACTTC.

The gene calls are TRBV6-4 and TRBJ2-2, with TRBD2 identical over 14 bases. The CDR3 is made up of 19 amino acids. Trimming took 6 bases from V and 1 from J; bases not matched to a gene: 10. The germline CDR1 and CDR2 sequences are MRHNA and SNTAGT. The CDR3 DNA is TGTGCCAGCAGCCGATGGGGGACTAGCGGGGGCCGGAACACCGGGGAGCTGTTTTTT. Translation: CASSRWGTSGGRNTGELFF.

The chain has TRBV4-3 and TRBJ2-1; 10 bases are a match to TRBD2. Germline lookup yields CDR1 LGHNA and CDR2 YSLEER. V was clipped by 0 bases and J by 7 bases; unmatched bases: 9. The CDR3 is made up of 17 amino acids. The CDR3 bases are TGCGCCAGCAGCCAAGAAGTTGAGCCTAGCGGGAGTAATGAGCAGTTCTTC. The encoded protein is CASSQEVEPSGSNEQFF.

The genes are TRBV4-1 and TRBJ2-3, with no clear D. Germline values: CDR1 MGHRA, CDR2 YSYEKL. The CDR3 is 17 residues long. Trimming stripped 0 bases from V and 0 bases from J, with 13 bases between. The CDR3 DNA follows: TGCGCCAGCAGCCAAGATGGAGCTTTGTCGAGCACAGATACGCAGTATTTT. Protein sequence: CASSQDGALSSTDTQYF.

The chain joins TRBV24-1 to TRBJ2-1; 7 nucleotides line up with TRBD1. With 5 bases clipped from V and 6 bases from J, the junction kept 3 bases outside the gene matches. CDR3 size: 13 residues. Germline V CDR1 and CDR2: KGHDR, SFDVKD. The CDR3 DNA follows: TGTGCCACCAGTGGGGCAGGGGGCAATGAGCAGTTCTTC. Its protein is CATSGAGGNEQFF.

J is TRBJ2-1 and V is TRBV6-5; 12 bases match TRBD2. This CDR3 has 15 amino acids. Trimming at V came to 6 bases and at J to 8 bases, leaving 8 bases not matched to a gene. The V gene's germline CDR1 is MNHEY and CDR2 SVGAGI. CDR3 bases: TGTGCCAGCAGGACTAGCGGGAGTGAAGTATATGAGCAGTTCTTC. Translating it yields CASRTSGSEVYEQFF.

CDR3: CASSGGRGGYGYTF. In DNA, the CDR3 is TGTGCCAGCAGTGGAGGCAGGGGCGGCTATGGCTACACCTTC. The chain recombines TRBV6-2 or TRBV6-3 with TRBJ1-2, with D maybe TRBD1 (6 bases). CDR3 length: 14 amino acids. V shed 5 bases and J shed 4 bases, with 14 bases lying between them. Germline CDR1 MNHEY, CDR2 SVGEGT.

The chain links TRBV25-1 to TRBJ1-3, with unresolved D. Germline V lookup: CDR1 MGHDK, CDR2 SYGVNS. V gave up 4 bases and J gave up 0 bases, with 13 bases separating them. The CDR3 length is 16 residues. CDR3 in DNA: TGTGCCAGCAGTGGATTTGATCGTAGCTCTGGAAACACCATATATTTT. Protein sequence: CASSGFDRSSGNTIYF.

The J gene is TRBJ2-3, the V gene TRBV19; maybe TRBD2 (5 bases). The V gene's germline CDR1 is LNHDA and CDR2 SQIVND (reference sequence). The CDR3 has 15 residues. V gave up 4 bases and J gave up 6 bases, with 17 bases separating them. This CDR3 reads CASSRIEAGRDTQYF. For the CDR3, the DNA is TGTGCCAGTAGTAGAATAGAGGCGGGCCGGGATACGCAGTATTTT.

This sequence joins TRBV7-3 and TRBJ2-5, with 7 nucleotides matching TRBD2. Germline V lookup: CDR1 SGHTA, CDR2 FQGTGA. The CDR3 spans 15 residues. The V gene end was trimmed by 3 bases and the J gene end by 1 base; junction bases not matched to a gene: 5. CDR3 nucleotide sequence: TGTGCCAGCAGCTTGAGCGGGAACCTCCAAGAGACCCAGTACTTC. Translating it yields CASSLSGNLQETQYF.